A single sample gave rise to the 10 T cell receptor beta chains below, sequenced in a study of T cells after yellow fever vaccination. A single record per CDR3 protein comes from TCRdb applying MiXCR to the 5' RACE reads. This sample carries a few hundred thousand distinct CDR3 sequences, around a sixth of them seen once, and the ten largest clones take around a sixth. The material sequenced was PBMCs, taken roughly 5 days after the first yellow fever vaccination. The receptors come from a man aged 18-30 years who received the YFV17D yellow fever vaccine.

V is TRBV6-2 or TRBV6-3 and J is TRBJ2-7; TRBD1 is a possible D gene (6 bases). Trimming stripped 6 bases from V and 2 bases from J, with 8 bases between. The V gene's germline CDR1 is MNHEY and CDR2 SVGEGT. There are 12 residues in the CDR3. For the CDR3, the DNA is TGTGCCAGCAGCGGACAGACCTACGAGCAGTACTTC. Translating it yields CASSGQTYEQYF.

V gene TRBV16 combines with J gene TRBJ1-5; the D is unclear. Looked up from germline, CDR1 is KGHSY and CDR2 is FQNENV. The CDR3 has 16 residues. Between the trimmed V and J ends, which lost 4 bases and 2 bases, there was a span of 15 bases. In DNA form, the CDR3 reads TGTGCCAGCAGCCCAACACCTCGTGGGGGCAATCAGCCCCAGCATTTT. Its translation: CASSPTPRGGNQPQHF.

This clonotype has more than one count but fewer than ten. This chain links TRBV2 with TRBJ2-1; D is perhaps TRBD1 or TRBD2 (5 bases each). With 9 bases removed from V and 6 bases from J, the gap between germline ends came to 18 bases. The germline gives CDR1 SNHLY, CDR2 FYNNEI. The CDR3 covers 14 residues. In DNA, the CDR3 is TGTGCCAGGGGGGTGACGCTTAATTCCAATGAGCAGTTCTTC. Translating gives CARGVTLNSNEQFF. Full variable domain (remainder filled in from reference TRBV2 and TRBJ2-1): EPEVTQTPSHQVTQMGQEVILRCVPISNHLYFYWYRQILGQKVEFLVSFYNNEISEKSEIFDDQFSVERPDGSNFTLKIRSTKLEDSAMYFCARGVTLNSNEQFFGPGTRLTVL.

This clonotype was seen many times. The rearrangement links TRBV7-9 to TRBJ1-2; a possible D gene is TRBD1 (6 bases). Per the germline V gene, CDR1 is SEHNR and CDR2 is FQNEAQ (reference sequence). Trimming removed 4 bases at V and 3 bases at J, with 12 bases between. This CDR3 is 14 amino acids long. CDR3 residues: CASSSGTGHYGYTF. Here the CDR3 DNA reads TGTGCCAGCAGCTCAGGAACAGGGCACTATGGCTACACCTTC.

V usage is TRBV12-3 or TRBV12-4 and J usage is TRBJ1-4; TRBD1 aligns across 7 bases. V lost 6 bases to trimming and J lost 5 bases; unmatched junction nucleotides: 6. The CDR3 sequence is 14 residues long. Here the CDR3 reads CASRWTGGNEKLFF. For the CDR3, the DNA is TGTGCCAGCAGGTGGACAGGCGGGAATGAAAAACTGTTTTTT.

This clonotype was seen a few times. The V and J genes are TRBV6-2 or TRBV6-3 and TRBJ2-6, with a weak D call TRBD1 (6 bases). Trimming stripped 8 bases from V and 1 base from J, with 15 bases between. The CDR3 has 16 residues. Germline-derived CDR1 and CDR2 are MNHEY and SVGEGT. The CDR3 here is CASSGTLTSGANVLTF. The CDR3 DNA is TGTGCCAGCTCCGGGACACTTACATCTGGGGCCAACGTCCTGACTTTC.

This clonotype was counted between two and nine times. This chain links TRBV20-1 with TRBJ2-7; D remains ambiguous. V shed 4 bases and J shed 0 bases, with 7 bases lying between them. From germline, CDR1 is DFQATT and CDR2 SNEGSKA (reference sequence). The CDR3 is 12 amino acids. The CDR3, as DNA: TGCAGTGCTAATCGGGTCTCCTACGAGCAGTACTTC. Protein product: CSANRVSYEQYF.

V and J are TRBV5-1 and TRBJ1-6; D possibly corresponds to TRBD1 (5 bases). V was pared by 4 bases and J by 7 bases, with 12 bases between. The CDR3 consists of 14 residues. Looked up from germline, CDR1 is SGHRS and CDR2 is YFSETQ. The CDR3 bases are TGCGCCAGCAGCATGCTTCAGGGAAATTCACCCCTCCACTTT. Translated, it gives CASSMLQGNSPLHF.

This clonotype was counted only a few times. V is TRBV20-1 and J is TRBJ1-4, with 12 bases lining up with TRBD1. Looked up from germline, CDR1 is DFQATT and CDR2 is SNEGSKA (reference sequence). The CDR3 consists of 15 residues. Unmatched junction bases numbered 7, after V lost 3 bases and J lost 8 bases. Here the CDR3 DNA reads TGCAGTGCTAGTCCGGGACAGGGGGCGTGGGAAAAACTGTTTTTT. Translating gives CSASPGQGAWEKLFF.

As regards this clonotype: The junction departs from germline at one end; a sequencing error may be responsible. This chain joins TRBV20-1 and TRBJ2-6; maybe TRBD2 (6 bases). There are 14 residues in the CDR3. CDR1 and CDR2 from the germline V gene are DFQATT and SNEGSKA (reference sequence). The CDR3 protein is CCAREPRGANVLTF. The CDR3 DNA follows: TGCTGTGCCCGGGAGCCCCGGGGGGCCAACGTCCTGACTTTC.